This T cell receptor beta chain was documented in a study of CD8+CD57+ T cells in acquired aplastic anemia. As for the study in general: DNA per sorted CD4+ or CD8+ sample ranged about 0.2 to 30 ug, averaging roughly 3.2 ug.

The length of the CDR3 is 14 residues. The V gene's germline CDR1 is SGHAT and CDR2 FQNNGV. Deletions cut 3 bases from V and 5 bases from J, with 10 bases between. Regarding this clonotype: The antigen is not known.

Points from the study as a whole: Patients and controls turned out to have 25 to 30 CD8+ CDR3 sequences in common.

According to the study, genomic DNA was the template for TCR beta VDJ and CDR3 profiling. TCRdb re-derived calls from the reads in MiXCR, one entry per CDR3 protein. In the table there are about 200,000 distinct CDR3 sequences, about half of which are singletons. The patients chosen for sequencing had shown expansion of CD8+CD57+ cells (detected by flow cytometry). This chain joins TRBV11-2 and TRBJ2-2, with D possibly called TRBD1 or TRBD2 (5 bases each). The sample consisted of sorted CD4+, CD8+, or CD8+CD57+ T cells (not recorded which) from PBMCs. This TCR was recovered from a human donor with aplastic anemia. The CDR3 sequence: CASSFTEGTGELFF. CDR3 bases: TGTGCCAGCAGCTTCACCGAGGGGACCGGGGAGCTGTTTTTT.